The clone carrying this T cell receptor (beta chain) was detected many times. All sequencing subjects had displayed CD8+CD57+ cell expansion on flow cytometry. All patients had severe acquired aplastic anemia. All patients were therapy-naive when blood was sampled. Unmatched junction bases numbered 3, after V lost 1 base and J lost 1 base. The CDR3 spans 15 residues. Per the germline V gene, CDR1 is LNHDA and CDR2 is SQIVND (reference sequence). This sample was taken from a study of CD8+CD57+ T cells in acquired aplastic anemia. Study-level background: Sorting CD4+ and CD8+ cells gave DNA averaging about 3.3 ug.

Profiling that covered TCR beta VDJ and CDR3 relied on genomic DNA as its template. One entry per CDR3 protein results from TCRdb running MiXCR on the reads. The repertoire holds about 120,000 distinct CDR3 sequences, with under 65% as singletons. What was sequenced was sorted CD4+, CD8+, or CD8+CD57+ T cells (not recorded which) from PBMCs. The TCR comes from a human donor with aplastic anemia. The chain has TRBV19 and TRBJ2-7; 8 bases map to TRBD2. The CDR3 nucleotides read TGTGCCAGTAGTATAGGAAGCGGGGGTTCCTACGAGCAGTACTTC. Translated, it gives CASSIGSGGSYEQYF.